This T cell receptor beta chain was captured in a study of low-dose radiotherapy and immunotherapy resistance in tumors. This clonotype came up many times. TRAV and TRBV primers primed cDNA for both TCRalpha and TCRbeta. Using a constant-region primer together with a V-primer adapter, TCRs were subjected to about 20 PCR cycles of amplification. The mRNA which had been isolated was amplified by in vitro transcription. One entry per CDR3 protein results from TCRdb running MiXCR on the reads. The sample lists 45,000 or so distinct CDR3 sequences, 20% to 30% occurring once. Regarding time point: after trial treatment. Noted treatment: LDRT plus nivolumab, ipilimumab, low-dose cyclophosphamide and aspirin (RACIN trial). Eligibility required advanced solid tumors lacking tumor-infiltrating lymphocytes. Trimming took off 0 bases at V and 3 bases at J, with 8 bases between the two ends. Germline lookup yields CDR1 GTSNPN and CDR2 SVGIG (reference sequence). This CDR3 has 14 residues.

V is TRBV30 and J is TRBJ2-2; D call uncertain. The receptor was derived from a male donor with prostate cancer. Sequencing was performed on PBMCs, taken after low-dose radiotherapy plus immunotherapy. The CDR3 DNA reads TGTGCCTGGAGTGTACTGAAGTACACCGGGGAGCTGTTTTTT. This codes for CAWSVLKYTGELFF. The full variable domain, with the rest looked up from reference TRBV30 and TRBJ2-2, is SQTIHQWPATLVQPVGSPLSLECTVEGTSNPNLYWYRQAAGRGLQLLFYSVGIGQISSEVPQNLSASRPQDRQFILSSKKLLLSDSGFYLCAWSVLKYTGELFFGEGSRLTVL.